The T cell receptor beta chain under discussion was sequenced for a study of CDR3 diversity in severe acne (dated by TCRdb to 2018 to 2020). About this clonotype itself: The antigen it binds to is not known. No per-base quality is available; no much larger clone lies one base away.

The library was built by means of PCR. Data came from an Illumina HiSeq 2000. The public sequencing data were trimmed at Q25 with fastp and processed into clonotypes with MiXCR by TCRdb, which kept only in-frame beta chains. Rows are unified per CDR3 protein, each entry keeping the most common DNA and genes. The sample table lists over 90,000 distinct CDR3 sequences, roughly half of them with a count of one. The top ten clones comprise 9.5% to 15% of the sample. The sequenced material came from blood. The receptor's source is a male donor with acne.

This receptor has the CDR3 CASSHRDRAYGYTF. The nucleotide sequence reads as follows: TGTGCCAGCAGCCACCGGGACAGGGCCTATGGCTACACCTTC. The chain joins TRBV13 to TRBJ1-2; the central 9 bases match TRBD1. V is pruned by 5 bases and J by 4 bases, leaving 5 bases of the junction without a gene match. CDR1 PRHDT and CDR2 FYEKMQ were looked up in the germline V gene (reference sequence). The CDR3 measures 14 amino acids from cysteine to phenylalanine. Here the CDR3 DNA is all that survives: 42 bases in frame from base 1.